This T cell receptor beta chain originates from a study of Ad26.COV2.S vaccination and SARS-CoV-2 variants. The method was immunoSEQ multiplex PCR; TCRdb's version includes in-frame clones alone and lacks a portion of them. The repertoire consists of about 680,000 clones, with roughly nine tenths occurring once and the leading ten covering roughly 1.5%. Germline CDR1 and CDR2: LNHDA and SQIVND (reference sequence). The germline V and J ends were trimmed by 3 bases and 0 bases, with 7 bases remaining between them. The CDR3 loop spans 14 amino acids. Treatment: roughly 20 received Ad26.COV2.S at low or high dose, single or two shots; about 5 received placebo; per-sample allocation not given. Samples came from day 63 after the first vaccine or placebo injection.

Sequencing used peripheral blood, obtained in a trial of Ad26.COV2.S vaccine versus placebo. This TCR derives from a person between 18 and 65 years old who received the Ad26.COV2.S COVID-19 vaccine or a placebo. The chain recombines TRBV19 with TRBJ2-3; possible D gene TRBD1, 6 bases. CDR3 loop: CASSMGASTDTQYF. As DNA, the CDR3 is TGTGCCAGTAGTATGGGGGCTAGCACAGATACGCAGTATTTT.